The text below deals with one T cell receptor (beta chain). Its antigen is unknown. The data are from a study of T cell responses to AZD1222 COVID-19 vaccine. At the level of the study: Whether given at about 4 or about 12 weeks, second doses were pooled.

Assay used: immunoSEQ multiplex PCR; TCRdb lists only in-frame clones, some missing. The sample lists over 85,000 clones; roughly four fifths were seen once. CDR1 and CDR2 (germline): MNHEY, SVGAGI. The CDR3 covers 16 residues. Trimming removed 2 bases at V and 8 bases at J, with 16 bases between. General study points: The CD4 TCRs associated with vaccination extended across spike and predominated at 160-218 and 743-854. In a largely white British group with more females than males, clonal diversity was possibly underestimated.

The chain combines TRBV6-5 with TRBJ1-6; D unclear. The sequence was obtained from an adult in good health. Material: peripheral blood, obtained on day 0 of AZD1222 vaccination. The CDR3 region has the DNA TGTGCCAGCAGTTACACCGAGGGAGGCGGGTATTCACCCCTCCACTTT. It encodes CASSYTEGGGYSPLHF.